This T cell receptor beta chain was documented in a study of blood T cell repertoires in COVID-19. The method was immunoSEQ multiplex PCR; TCRdb's version includes in-frame clones alone and lacks a portion of them. Counted here are about 200,000 clones, approximately 87% occurring once; the ten biggest clones make up approximately 6.2%. CDR3 size: 14 residues. Germline V gene sequence: CDR1 KGHSH, CDR2 LQKENI. With V trimmed by 8 bases and J by 6 bases, 9 bases remained unmatched. The receptor was derived from a man between 60 and 75 years old who had recovered from COVID-19. V gene TRBV18 combines with J gene TRBJ1-2; 10 bases map to TRBD1. The sample was peripheral blood. CDR3 sequence reads: CASTRDRGKDGYTF. The CDR3 DNA follows: TGTGCCAGCACCCGGGACAGGGGTAAGGATGGCTACACCTTC.